These 5 T cell receptor beta chains came from one sample sequenced in a study of vaccination and CD4 T cells after COVID-19. The Oncomine TCR Beta short-read assay was what sequenced the DNA obtained from cultured CD4+ T cells. Using its own MiXCR run on the PCR reads, TCRdb lists one record per CDR3 protein. Found here are about 12,000 distinct CDR3 sequences, 25% to 35% of them singletons; the top ten hold roughly 13%. Their antigens remain unidentified. Treatment noted: roughly nine-day PBMC culture with coronavirus spike peptide pools or control peptides (ViraFEST assay). The sample consisted of CD4+ T cells from blood, cultured in vitro, taken after SARS-CoV-2 vaccination. Receptor source: a human donor who had recovered from COVID-19.

This clonotype was detected only a few times. The chain employs TRBV10-1 and TRBJ2-7; 7 bases map to TRBD1. Germline CDR1 reads WNHNN; CDR2 reads SYGVQD (reference sequence). CDR3 size: 16 residues. V shed 8 bases, J shed 0 bases, and the junction held 13 bases outside the gene matches. The CDR3 DNA is TGCGCCAGCGACAGGGCCCCCCATGAGAACTCCTACGAGCAGTACTTC. As protein: CASDRAPHENSYEQYF.

The chain links TRBV11-2 to TRBJ2-1; no firm D call. This CDR3 comprises 15 residues. Germline CDR1 is SGHAT and CDR2 is FQNNGV. The germline V and J ends were trimmed by 5 bases and 9 bases, with 20 bases remaining between them. This chain's CDR3 is CASSPSQAVGGEQFF. The CDR3 DNA follows: TGTGCCAGCAGCCCAAGTCAAGCAGTGGGCGGTGAGCAGTTCTTC.

The chain uses TRBV20-1 and TRBJ1-2, with unresolved D. Trimming took off 6 bases at V and 3 bases at J, with 11 bases between the two ends. The CDR3 extends over 12 amino acids. Germline CDR1 is DFQATT and CDR2 is SNEGSKA (reference sequence). CDR3 in amino acids: CSAPTGDYGYTF. Written as DNA, the CDR3 is TGCAGTGCGCCGACTGGGGACTATGGCTACACCTTC.

The chain combines TRBV28 with TRBJ2-7; weak D call: TRBD2 (5 bases). This CDR3 contains 16 residues. V was trimmed by 2 bases and J by 1 base, leaving 15 bases between them. The V gene's germline CDR1 is MDHEN and CDR2 SYDVKM. The CDR3 sequence: CASSLPPGGLSYEQYF. In DNA, the CDR3 is TGTGCCAGCAGTTTACCCCCAGGAGGTCTTTCCTACGAGCAGTACTTC.

This clonotype was detected a few times. The CDR3 sequence: CASSKPGLRQETQYF. DNA of the CDR3: TGTGCCAGCAGTAAGCCGGGACTCAGACAAGAGACCCAGTACTTC. The rearrangement links TRBV28 to TRBJ2-5, with D possibly TRBD2 on 6 matching bases. Germline values: CDR1 MDHEN, CDR2 SYDVKM. V dropped 5 bases and J dropped 2 bases, with 15 bases sitting between them. The CDR3 extends over 15 amino acids.